The rows below give T cell receptor beta chains drawn from one sample of a study of cytomegalovirus exposure and HLA in healthy donors. The assay was immunoSEQ multiplex PCR, and TCRdb's table has in-frame clones only and misses some. The sample records about 120,000 clones, approximately 80% being singletons. The sample comprised PBMCs. The receptors here all came from a woman between 40 and 55 years old in good health and CMV-seropositive. CDR3s include the opening cysteine and the closing phenylalanine or tryptophan. The D gene is left open where the match is weak. The size of a clone is reported for some rows only, either as once, few or many, or as a class for expanded clones.

length: 16; size: -; V: TRBV6-5; J: TRBJ1-1; D: -; DNA: TGTGCCAGCAGTTACTCGGGAGGCAGGGTGGGGGCTGAAGCTTTCTTT; CDR3: CASSYSGGRVGAEAFF
length: 13; size: -; V: TRBV2; J: TRBJ1-1; D: -; DNA: TGTGCCAGCATGCAGGGCACCTACACTGAAGCTTTCTTT; CDR3: CASMQGTYTEAFF
length: 14; size: -; V: TRBV7-8; J: TRBJ1-1; D: -; DNA: TGTGCCAGCCTGGCGGGATATCGTAACACTGAAGCTTTCTTT; CDR3: CASLAGYRNTEAFF
length: 15; size: -; V: TRBV30; J: TRBJ1-5; D: TRBD1; DNA: TGTGCCTGGAGCTCCGGGACAGGGGTCTGGCAGCCCCAGCATTTT; CDR3: CAWSSGTGVWQPQHF
length: 15; size: few; V: TRBV6-6; J: TRBJ1-5; D: -; DNA: TGTGCCAGCAGTTACGGTTGGAGGGAGAGTCAGCCCCAGCATTTT; CDR3: CASSYGWRESQPQHF
length: 13; size: -; V: TRBV12-5; J: TRBJ1-2; D: -; DNA: TGTGCTAGTGGTTTGGGACTAGACTATGGCTACACCTTC; CDR3: CASGLGLDYGYTF
length: 13; size: -; V: TRBV4-2; J: TRBJ2-5; D: -; DNA: TGTGCCAGCAGCCAAGATCTACGGGAGACCCAGTACTTC; CDR3: CASSQDLRETQYF
length: 16; size: -; V: TRBV5-6; J: TRBJ1-2; D: TRBD1; DNA: TGTGCCAGCAGCGTCCACCGGGACAGGGTCCTCTATGGCTACACCTTC; CDR3: CASSVHRDRVLYGYTF
length: 15; size: -; V: TRBV7-2; J: TRBJ2-1; D: TRBD2; DNA: TGTGCCAGCAGCTTGCTAGCGGGTCACTACAATGAGCAGTTCTTC; CDR3: CASSLLAGHYNEQFF
length: 17; size: -; V: TRBV4-1; J: TRBJ1-2; D: TRBD1; DNA: TGCGCCAGCAGCCAAGTAGCCCGGACAGGCGGGAACTATGGCTACACCTTC; CDR3: CASSQVARTGGNYGYTF